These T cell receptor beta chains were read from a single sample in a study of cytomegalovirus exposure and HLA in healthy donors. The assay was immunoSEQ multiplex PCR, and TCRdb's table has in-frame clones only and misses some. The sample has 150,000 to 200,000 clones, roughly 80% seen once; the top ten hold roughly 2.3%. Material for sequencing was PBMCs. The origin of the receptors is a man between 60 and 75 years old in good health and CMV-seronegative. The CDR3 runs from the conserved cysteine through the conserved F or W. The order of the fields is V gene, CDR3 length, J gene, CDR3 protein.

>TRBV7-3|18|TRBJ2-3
CASSLLSGRRAGTDTQYF
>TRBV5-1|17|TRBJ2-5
CASSLGGGSTVQETQYF
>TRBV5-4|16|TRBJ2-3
CASSRASGGAQDTQYF
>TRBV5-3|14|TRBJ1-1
CARSLRHRNTEAFF
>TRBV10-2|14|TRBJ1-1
CASREWAPNTEAFF
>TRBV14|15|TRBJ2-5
CASSQDQLGEETQYF
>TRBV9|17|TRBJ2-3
CASSARTGRGSTDTQYF
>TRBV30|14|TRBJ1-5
CAWSVTGGNQPQHF
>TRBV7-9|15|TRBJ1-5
CASSLGDRANQPQNF
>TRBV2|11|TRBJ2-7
CASRGGYEQYF
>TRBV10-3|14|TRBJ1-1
CAISDPGQNTEAFF
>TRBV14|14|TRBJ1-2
CASSQDQGAGGYTF
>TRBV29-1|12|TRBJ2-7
CSVEGQPYEQYF
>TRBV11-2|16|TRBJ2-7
CASSLDRTGASYEQYF